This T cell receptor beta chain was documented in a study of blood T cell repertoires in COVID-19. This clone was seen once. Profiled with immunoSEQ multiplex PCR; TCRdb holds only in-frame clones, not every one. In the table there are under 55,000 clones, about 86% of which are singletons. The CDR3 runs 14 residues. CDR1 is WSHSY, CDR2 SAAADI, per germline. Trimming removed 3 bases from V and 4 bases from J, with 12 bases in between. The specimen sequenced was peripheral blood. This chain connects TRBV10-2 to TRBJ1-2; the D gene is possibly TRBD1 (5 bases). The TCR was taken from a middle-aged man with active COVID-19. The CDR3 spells CASSDGAQGYGYTF. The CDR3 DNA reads TGCGCCAGCAGTGATGGGGCCCAGGGCTATGGCTACACCTTC.